This is a list of T cell receptor beta chains from one sample in a study of cytomegalovirus exposure and HLA in healthy donors. TCRdb's copy holds only in-frame clones and misses some; the assay was immunoSEQ multiplex PCR. The sample records under 150,000 clones, around 83% being singletons. The sample was PBMCs. The receptors stem from a woman in her 50s in good health and CMV-seropositive. CDR3s include the opening cysteine and the closing phenylalanine or tryptophan. A D gene is named only where the DNA matches it firmly. Rows give clone size only sometimes, using once, few, many, or a class for an expanded clone.

j_gene | v_gene | abundance | d_gene | CDR3nt | CDR3aa
TRBJ2-5 | TRBV5-1 | - | - | TGCGCCAGCAGCTCGACTAGTGCCCAAGAGACCCAGTACTTC | CASSSTSAQETQYF
TRBJ1-5 | TRBV19 | - | - | TGTGCCAGTAGCCTCCAGGGTTGGGGCAATCAGCCCCAGCATTTT | CASSLQGWGNQPQHF
TRBJ1-2 | TRBV11-2 | - | - | TGTGCCAGCAGCTCCGGGTCGACCTATGGCTACACCTTC | CASSSGSTYGYTF
TRBJ1-5 | TRBV21-1 | - | - | TGTGCCAGCAGCGCGCCAGACAGGTATCAGCCCCAGCATTTT | CASSAPDRYQPQHF
TRBJ2-7 | TRBV11-2 | - | TRBD2 | TGTGCCAGCAGCTTAGCCTTTAGCGGGAGCTCCTACGAGCAGTACTTC | CASSLAFSGSSYEQYF
TRBJ2-3 | TRBV5-1 | - | TRBD2 | TGCGCCAGCAGCCCTTGGACGGGGAGGGTGTGGGATACGCAGTATTTT | CASSPWTGRVWDTQYF
TRBJ2-7 | TRBV18 | once | TRBD1 | TGTGCCAGCTCCCTTGGACAGGTAGGGGAGCAGTACTTC | CASSLGQVGEQYF
TRBJ2-5 | TRBV30 | - | TRBD2 | TGTGCCTGGACGATAGCGGGAGCCCCCGAGACCCAGTACTTC | CAWTIAGAPETQYF
TRBJ2-3 | TRBV4-1 | few | TRBD1 | TGCGCCAGCAGCCAAAAGGACAGGGAAGGAGGGTATACGCAGTATTTT | CASSQKDREGGYTQYF
TRBJ2-7 | TRBV18 | - | TRBD1 | TGTGCCAGCTCACAATCCGGGACAGGGAAGAGCGGCGAGCAGTACTTC | CASSQSGTGKSGEQYF
TRBJ2-5 | TRBV2 | - | TRBD1 | TGTGCTACGGGACAGGGTTCTGAGACCCAGTACTTC | CATGQGSETQYF
TRBJ2-7 | TRBV28 | - | TRBD2 | TGTGCCAGCTCCCAACTAGCGGGAGAGGTCGCCGAGCAGTACTTC | CASSQLAGEVAEQYF
TRBJ2-7 | TRBV27 | - | - | TGTGCCAGCAGTCCGGACTTAGACCAACCTTACGAGCAGTACTTC | CASSPDLDQPYEQYF
TRBJ2-5 | TRBV11-2 | - | - | TGTGCCAGCAGCTTAGATCCCTTGGGGGGCCAAGAGACCCAGTACTTC | CASSLDPLGGQETQYF
TRBJ1-5 | TRBV7-2 | - | - | TGTGCCAGCAGCCGAACCCGGGGGGATCAGCCCCAGCATTTT | CASSRTRGDQPQHF
TRBJ2-1 | TRBV19 | once | - | TGTGCCACCTTAGGGGGAGTAACCCACAATGAGCAGTTCTTC | CATLGGVTHNEQFF
TRBJ2-7 | TRBV7-2 | - | - | TGTGCCAGCAGCTCCCAGGGGTACGAGCAGTACTTC | CASSSQGYEQYF
TRBJ1-1 | TRBV7-9 | - | TRBD1 | TGTGCCAGCAGCTTAAGAGGGGTCCAAACAGGGGCCACTGAAGCTTTCTTT | CASSLRGVQTGATEAFF
TRBJ1-6 | TRBV5-1 | - | TRBD1 | TGCGCCAGCAGCTTGGCCGGGGGCGACAGGGGAACACCCCTCCACTTT | CASSLAGGDRGTPLHF
TRBJ2-2 | TRBV12-1 | - | - | TGTGCCAGCAGCTTTCCCGGACAGGGCCTTCCATACCCCGTCTACCTCACAAACACCGGGGAGCTGTTTTTT | CASSFPGQGLPYPVYLTNTGELFF
TRBJ2-3 | TRBV28 | - | TRBD2 | TGTGCCAGCAGTTTTACCCTAGCGGAGTACACAGATACGCAGTATTTT | CASSFTLAEYTDTQYF
TRBJ1-3 | TRBV7-8 | once | - | TGTGCCAGCAGCCAACAGGCATCTGGAAACACCATATATTTT | CASSQQASGNTIYF
TRBJ1-1 | TRBV11-2 | - | - | TGTGCCAGCAGCTTATCACAGCTTATGAACACTGAAGCTTTCTTT | CASSLSQLMNTEAFF
TRBJ2-2 | TRBV11-2 | - | - | TGTGCCAGCAGCACCCGACAGCTACTCAGCGGGGAGCTGTTTTTT | CASSTRQLLSGELFF
TRBJ1-2 | TRBV7-6 | - | - | TGTGCCAGCAGCGGACAGAGAAACTATGGCTACACCTTC | CASSGQRNYGYTF
TRBJ2-1 | TRBV29-1 | - | TRBD2 | TGCAGCGTTGAAGTTTTTATATATGGGGCTAGCGGGATCGATGAGCAGTTCTTC | CSVEVFIYGASGIDEQFF
TRBJ2-6 | TRBV27 | - | TRBD1 | TGTGCCAGCAGTTGGACAGGGGGTTCTGGGGCCAACGTCCTGACTTTC | CASSWTGGSGANVLTF
TRBJ1-1 | TRBV9 | - | TRBD1 | TGTGCCAGCAGCGTTGGGACAGAGCTCTCGAACACTGAAGCTTTCTTT | CASSVGTELSNTEAFF
TRBJ2-7 | TRBV10-3 | once | TRBD2 | TGTGCCATCAGTGAATTTGGGGGGGTTCGTAACGAGCAGTACTTC | CAISEFGGVRNEQYF
TRBJ1-4 | TRBV5-4 | - | - | TGTGCCAGCAGCCCGGGGGGGGCGGGGGAAAAACTGTTTTTT | CASSPGGAGEKLFF
TRBJ2-5 | TRBV5-5 | - | TRBD2 | TGTGCCAGCAGCCTAGGGACTAGTCCGGGGGAGACCCAGTACTTC | CASSLGTSPGETQYF
TRBJ1-1 | TRBV4-3 | once | - | TGCGCCAGCAGCCGACAGAGGAACACTGAAGCTTTCTTT | CASSRQRNTEAFF
TRBJ1-1 | TRBV20-1 | - | - | TGCAGTGCAAACGGAGTCACTGAAGCTTTCTTT | CSANGVTEAFF
TRBJ1-1 | TRBV6-5 | - | - | TGTGCCAGCAGTTACGGGGGGGCTGAAGCTTTCTTT | CASSYGGAEAFF
TRBJ2-7 | TRBV11-2 | - | - | TGTGCCAGCAGCTTTTACGGAGAGACAGTTTTCTACGAGCAGTACTTC | CASSFYGETVFYEQYF
TRBJ1-2 | TRBV28 | - | - | TGTGCCAACAGCCTCCTTCTGAGTAGCTATGGCTACACCTTC | CANSLLLSSYGYTF
TRBJ2-1 | TRBV7-2 | - | TRBD2 | TGTGCCAGCAGCTCTTTAGCGGGGTTATACAATGAGCAGTTCTTC | CASSSLAGLYNEQFF
TRBJ1-2 | TRBV28 | - | - | TGTGCCAGCAGGCTCGGGAAGGGGGGGATAGGGAGCTACACCTTC | CASRLGKGGIGSYTF
TRBJ1-1 | TRBV19 | - | - | TGTGCCAGCTCGAAAGAGGCAACTCAGTGGACTGAAGCTTTCTTT | CASSKEATQWTEAFF
TRBJ2-1 | TRBV5-4 | - | TRBD2 | TGTGCCAGCAGCCAGCGGGGGGGCTGGGATGAGCAGTTCTTC | CASSQRGGWDEQFF
TRBJ1-2 | TRBV23-1 | - | - | TGCGCCAGCAGTCCCCCTAACCCAGGGAAGAGGGGCTACACCTTC | CASSPPNPGKRGYTF
TRBJ1-5 | TRBV30 | - | - | TGTGCCTGGAGTTACGGGGGATCTCAGCCCCAGCATTTT | CAWSYGGSQPQHF
TRBJ2-1 | TRBV7-2 | - | - | TGTGCCAGCAGCTTAGAAGGAGGACTCCACAATGAGCAGTTCTTC | CASSLEGGLHNEQFF
TRBJ1-1 | TRBV7-2 | - | TRBD1 | TGTGCCAGCAGCGGACGGACAGGGAAGGAAGCTTTCTTT | CASSGRTGKEAFF
TRBJ1-6 | TRBV28 | - | - | TGTGCCAGCAGTTTGAGCAGGGATTCACCCCTCCACTTT | CASSLSRDSPLHF
TRBJ2-7 | TRBV4-1 | once | - | TGCGCCAGCAGCCAAGATAACTCAGGCAGGGGCTACTCCTACGAGCAGTACTTC | CASSQDNSGRGYSYEQYF
TRBJ2-1 | TRBV7-9 | - | - | TGTGCCAGCAGCTTACTTAGCGGTGAGCAGTTCTTC | CASSLLSGEQFF
TRBJ2-7 | TRBV14 | - | - | TGTGCCAGCAGCCTTTTCCAGGGGAACGAGCAGTACTTC | CASSLFQGNEQYF
TRBJ1-5 | TRBV29-1 | once | - | TGCAGCGTTGAGATGGAGGGAGGGCAGCCCCAGCATTTT | CSVEMEGGQPQHF
TRBJ2-1 | TRBV5-1 | - | - | TGCGCCAGCAGCTTGAGGTTGGCTAGCGAGCAGTTCTTC | CASSLRLASEQFF
TRBJ2-1 | TRBV13 | - | - | TGTGCCAGCAGCTTAGGCCCCTTGCGAGGAGGAGACAATGAGCAGTTCTTC | CASSLGPLRGGDNEQFF